Described below is a single TCR beta chain sequence and its context. The record originates from a study of patients and donors after allogeneic stem cell transplantation. TCRdb used MiXCR to reprocess the RT-PCR reads, holding one entry per CDR3 protein. The sample yields roughly 880,000 distinct CDR3 sequences, approximately 18% seen once. This CDR3 region has 15 residues. CDR1 is ENHRY, CDR2 SYGVKD, per germline. The J segment lost 4 bases and the V segment lost 7 bases, leaving 9 bases of the junction unmatched. Sequencing was carried out using blood, either unsorted or a sorted T cell fraction (not recorded which). This chain connects TRBV10-3 to TRBJ2-3, with 9 nucleotides matching TRBD2. This receptor was identified in a human donor who was either an allogeneic HSCT recipient or a stem cell or donor lymphocyte infusion donor (not recorded which). It is not recorded whose cells these are; they may come from a transplant donor. CDR3 residues: CAIKVGGGGADTQYF. The CDR3 nucleotides read TGTGCCATCAAGGTCGGGGGCGGGGGGGCAGATACGCAGTATTTT.